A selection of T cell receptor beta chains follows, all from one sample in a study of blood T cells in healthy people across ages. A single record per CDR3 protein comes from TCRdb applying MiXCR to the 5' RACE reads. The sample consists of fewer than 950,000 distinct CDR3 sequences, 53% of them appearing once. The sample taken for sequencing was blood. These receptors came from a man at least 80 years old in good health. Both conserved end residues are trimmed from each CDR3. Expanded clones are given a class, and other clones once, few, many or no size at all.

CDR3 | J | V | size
ASSLRSSESTDTQY | TRBJ2-3 | TRBV12-3/TRBV12-4 | .
SAVDAGGEDTQY | TRBJ2-3 | TRBV20-1 | .
SVRKSGSKNTEAF | TRBJ1-1 | TRBV29-1 | .
ASSLDARGSYEQY | TRBJ2-7 | TRBV11-2 | .
SARLAGLYNEQF | TRBJ2-1 | TRBV20-1 | few
ASSQDKGTLTYEQY | TRBJ2-7 | TRBV4-2 | .
ATSAKKQGSGANVLT | TRBJ2-6 | TRBV24-1 | few
AISESGAGGLGNEQF | TRBJ2-1 | TRBV10-3 | once
SAEQFSLARDIQY | TRBJ2-4 | TRBV20-1 | .
ASSRRQAGYT | TRBJ1-2 | TRBV5-8 | .
ASSLSAGDEQY | TRBJ2-7 | TRBV27 | few
ASSSDANSYNEQF | TRBJ2-1 | TRBV11-3 | .
RARDDRGGYEQY | TRBJ2-7 | TRBV20-1 | once
SALDRGRGGYT | TRBJ1-2 | TRBV20-1 | .
SATGGVGGYI | TRBJ1-2 | TRBV20-1 | .
ASSEDRVGETQY | TRBJ2-5 | TRBV9 | few
ASSGDIGGSYNEQF | TRBJ2-1 | TRBV5-1 | .
ASSYTGGTYNEQF | TRBJ2-1 | TRBV12-3/TRBV12-4 | .
SVEEPAGSPQF | TRBJ2-1 | TRBV29-1 | few
ASGSAWIPAGPQETQY | TRBJ2-5 | TRBV12-5 | .
ASSRGLAGTYQETQY | TRBJ2-5 | TRBV6-6 | .
ASSRGLNQETQY | TRBJ2-5 | TRBV11-2 | few
ASSLLAGVPPGDEQF | TRBJ2-1 | TRBV12-3/TRBV12-4 | .
SAPPQGGIETQY | TRBJ2-5 | TRBV20-1 | many
ASSKCGLTNYGYT | TRBJ1-2 | TRBV21-1 | .
AIRVQGYEQY | TRBJ2-7 | TRBV10-3 | .
SASSGPTNYGYT | TRBJ1-2 | TRBV20-1 | .
SAPQAGVNEQF | TRBJ2-1 | TRBV20-1 | few
ASSGGGQGAYEQY | . | TRBV9 | .
SASHLRAGGNEQF | TRBJ2-1 | TRBV20-1 | .
ASATTSGHRYAY | TRBJ2-3 | TRBV14 | .
ASSGGYEAF | TRBJ1-1 | TRBV6-2/TRBV6-3 | .
SVDVARDTQY | TRBJ2-3 | TRBV29-1 | few
ASSSAGTPTDTQY | TRBJ2-3 | TRBV5-1 | few
ASSFIRDRGDAYHGYT | TRBJ1-2 | TRBV6-2/TRBV6-3 | .
ASSLGQAGGNSPLH | TRBJ1-6 | TRBV12-3/TRBV12-4 | .
ASSLGRDPGYNEQY | TRBJ2-7 | TRBV7-3 | once
ASSLLTGGPYEQY | TRBJ2-7 | TRBV27 | few
ASSAYLGQGNRYAY | TRBJ2-3 | TRBV11-2 | many
SVGSLEGGTDTQY | TRBJ2-3 | TRBV29-1 | .
ASSVQQGWEETQY | TRBJ2-5 | TRBV7-2 | .
SASTSGRAPYEQY | TRBJ2-7 | TRBV20-1 | few
ASSLFSGGTKNIQY | TRBJ2-4 | TRBV13 | few
SAVTSGRNNEQY | TRBJ2-5 | TRBV20-1 | .
AISESTGGSGEKLF | TRBJ1-4 | TRBV10-3 | .
ASSVDPGTGITGELF | TRBJ2-2 | TRBV9 | .
ASSLFGTTYNEQF | TRBJ2-1 | TRBV28 | .
SVEGLARERQDTQY | TRBJ2-3 | TRBV29-1 | few
ASRDHYEQY | TRBJ2-7 | TRBV2 | few
ASGTGGGLYGYT | TRBJ1-2 | TRBV27 | once